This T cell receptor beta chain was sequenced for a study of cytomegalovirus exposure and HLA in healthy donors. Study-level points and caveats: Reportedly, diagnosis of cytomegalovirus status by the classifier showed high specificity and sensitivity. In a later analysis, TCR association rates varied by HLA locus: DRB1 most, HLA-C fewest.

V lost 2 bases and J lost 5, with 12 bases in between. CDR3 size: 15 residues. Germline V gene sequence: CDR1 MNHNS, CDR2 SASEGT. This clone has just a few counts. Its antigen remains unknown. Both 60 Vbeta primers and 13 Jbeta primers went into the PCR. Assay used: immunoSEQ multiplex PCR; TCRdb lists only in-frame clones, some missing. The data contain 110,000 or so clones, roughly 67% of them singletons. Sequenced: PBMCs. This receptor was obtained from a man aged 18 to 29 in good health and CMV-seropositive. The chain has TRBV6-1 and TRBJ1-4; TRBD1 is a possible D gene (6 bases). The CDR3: CASSEFGGSNEKLFF. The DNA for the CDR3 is TGTGCCAGCAGTGAATTTGGGGGCTCCAATGAAAAACTGTTTTTT.